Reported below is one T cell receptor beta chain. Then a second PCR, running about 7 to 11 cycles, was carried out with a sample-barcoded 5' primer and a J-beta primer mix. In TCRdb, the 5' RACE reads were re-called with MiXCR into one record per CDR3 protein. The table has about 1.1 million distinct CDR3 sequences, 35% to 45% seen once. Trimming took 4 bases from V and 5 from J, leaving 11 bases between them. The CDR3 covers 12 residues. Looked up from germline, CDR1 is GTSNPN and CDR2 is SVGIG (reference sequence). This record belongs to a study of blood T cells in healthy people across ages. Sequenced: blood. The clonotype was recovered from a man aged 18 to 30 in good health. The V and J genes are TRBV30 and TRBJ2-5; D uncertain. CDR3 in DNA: TGTGCCTGGATGGTGGTTCGGGAGACCCAGTACTTC. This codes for CAWMVVRETQYF.